This T cell receptor (beta chain) was retrieved from a study of T cells after yellow fever vaccination. This clonotype was counted ten times or more. TCRdb reprocessed the 5' RACE reads with MiXCR, giving one entry per CDR3 protein. The table lists 120,000 to 150,000 distinct CDR3 sequences, 7.7% of them singletons. Per germline, CDR1 ENHRY and CDR2 SYGVKD. The length of the CDR3 is 14 residues. The V gene lost 4 bases and the J gene lost 6 bases, with 14 bases spanning the gap. The receptor was isolated from a young man who received the YFV17D yellow fever vaccine. Sequencing used CD4+ T cells sorted from PBMCs, obtained 5 days after the yellow fever booster vaccination. The genes are TRBV10-3 and TRBJ2-3, with a possible D match to TRBD2 (6 bases). CDR3 residues: CAISAASREDTQYF. In DNA form, the CDR3 reads TGTGCCATCAGTGCGGCTAGCCGGGAGGATACGCAGTATTTT.